The rows below give T cell receptor beta chains drawn from one sample of a study of human T cells and chemical hapten exposure. TCRdb analysed the RACE reads with MiXCR anew, one entry per CDR3 protein. The table has some 52,000 distinct CDR3 sequences, 9% to 10% seen once. The material sequenced was whole blood, taken in connection with sensitization to the hapten diphenylcyclopropenone (DPC). These receptors all stem from a woman aged 40 to 55 with alopecia areata. Some clones in this sample may be carry-over from other donors' samples. Both conserved end residues are part of each CDR3. Each record gives: clone size, V gene, J gene, D gene, CDR3 protein, CDR3 DNA. The D gene is left open where the match is weak. Clone size is shown for a subset of rows, as once, few, many or a class of expanded clone.

>many|TRBV4-1|TRBJ1-1|NA
CASSQVRFRAGVNTEAFF
TGCGCCAGCAGCCAAGTGAGGTTCCGGGCCGGGGTGAACACTGAAGCTTTCTTT
>few|TRBV7-2|TRBJ2-1|TRBD2
CASSLDPPGRGQGNEQFF
TGTGCCAGCAGCTTAGACCCCCCGGGGAGGGGTCAAGGGAATGAGCAGTTCTTC
>NA|TRBV5-1|TRBJ2-1|TRBD2
CASSSQPSGGIDEQFF
TGCGCCAGCAGCTCCCAACCTAGCGGGGGGATCGATGAGCAGTTCTTC
>NA|TRBV4-3|TRBJ1-2|NA
CASSQVSVGRGGYTF
TGCGCCAGCAGCCAAGTTAGCGTAGGACGGGGCGGCTACACCTTC
>NA|TRBV18|TRBJ1-2|NA
CASSPSDYYGYTF
TGTGCCAGCTCACCGAGCGACTACTATGGCTACACCTTC
>few|TRBV2|TRBJ2-3|NA
CASIRGDTQYF
TGTGCCAGCATAAGGGGGGATACGCAGTATTTT
>NA|TRBV7-2|TRBJ1-2|NA
CASSPVVVYGYTF
TGTGCCAGCAGCCCAGTCGTGGTCTATGGCTACACCTTC
>few|TRBV29-1|TRBJ1-4|NA
CSVTGATNEKLFF
TGCAGCGTGACGGGTGCAACTAATGAAAAACTGTTTTTT
>many|TRBV2|TRBJ2-5|NA
CASTVPGDQETQYF
TGTGCCAGCACGGTTCCCGGCGATCAAGAGACCCAGTACTTC
>NA|TRBV27|TRBJ1-5|TRBD1
CASSSWTGGGQPQHF
TGTGCCAGCAGTTCTTGGACAGGGGGAGGTCAGCCCCAGCATTTT
>NA|TRBV3-1|TRBJ1-6|NA
CASSQGQLNSPLHF
TGTGCCAGCAGCCAAGGGCAGCTAAATTCACCCCTCCACTTT
>many|TRBV6-1|TRBJ1-6|TRBD1
CATLDRASYNSPLHF
TGTGCCACCTTGGACAGGGCTTCATATAATTCACCCCTCCACTTT
>few|TRBV29-1|TRBJ1-1|NA
CSVGQGSNTEAFF
TGCAGCGTTGGGCAGGGATCGAACACTGAAGCTTTCTTT
>many|TRBV12-3/TRBV12-4|TRBJ2-1|NA
CASSLAGRSYNEQFF
TGTGCCAGCAGTTTAGCGGGACGCTCCTACAATGAGCAGTTCTTC
>many|TRBV7-9|TRBJ1-2|NA
CASSLVGTTYGYTF
TGTGCCAGCAGCTTAGTCGGGACAACTTATGGCTACACCTTC
>many|TRBV11-2|TRBJ2-4|TRBD1
CASSLGRQGLSGAKNIQYF
TGTGCCAGCAGCTTAGGTCGACAGGGGCTTTCGGGAGCCAAAAACATTCAGTACTTC
>many|TRBV5-6|TRBJ2-7|NA
CASSLYGVQTYEQYF
TGTGCCAGCAGCTTGTATGGAGTTCAGACCTACGAGCAGTACTTC
>NA|TRBV18|TRBJ1-3|NA
CASSPPGLPLYF
TGTGCCAGCTCACCACCCGGCCTCCCCTTATATTTT
>many|TRBV20-1|TRBJ2-5|TRBD1
CSASPWTGQETQYF
TGCAGTGCTTCCCCATGGACAGGGCAAGAGACCCAGTACTTC
>NA|TRBV24-1|TRBJ2-3|NA
CATRRGGRDTQYF
TGTGCCACCAGGAGGGGGGGCAGGGATACGCAGTATTTT
>many|TRBV5-5|TRBJ2-6|NA
CASSFLESSGANVLTF
TGTGCCAGCAGCTTCCTGGAGAGCTCTGGGGCCAACGTCCTGACTTTC
>many|TRBV18|TRBJ1-4|NA
CASSPSRAEKLFF
TGTGCCAGCTCACCATCCAGGGCTGAAAAACTGTTTTTT
>NA|TRBV4-1|TRBJ2-7|TRBD2
CASSQERGGLDEQYF
TGCGCCAGCAGCCAAGAACGGGGGGGTTTAGACGAGCAGTACTTC
>few|TRBV9|TRBJ2-5|NA
CASSPASRETQYF
TGTGCCAGCAGCCCGGCCTCCCGGGAGACCCAGTACTTC
>few|TRBV3-1|TRBJ1-3|NA
CASSLGSSGNTIYF
TGTGCCAGCAGTCTGGGGAGCTCTGGAAACACCATATATTTT
>NA|TRBV2|TRBJ2-3|TRBD1
CASSRRQGSTDTQYF
TGTGCCAGCAGCAGAAGACAGGGGAGCACAGATACGCAGTATTTT
>many|TRBV6-4|TRBJ2-1|TRBD2
CASSPDLGLAGYNEQFF
TGTGCCAGCAGCCCCGACCTCGGACTAGCTGGGTACAATGAGCAGTTCTTC
>NA|TRBV7-9|TRBJ1-2|TRBD1
CASSPQGRTGYTF
TGTGCCAGCAGCCCACAGGGGCGGACTGGCTACACCTTC
>many|TRBV5-4|TRBJ2-7|NA
CATRDLSSYEQYF
TGTGCCACCCGGGACTTGAGCTCCTACGAGCAGTACTTC
>NA|TRBV28|TRBJ2-7|TRBD2
CASSLSGGPTSEQYF
TGTGCCAGCAGCCTTAGCGGGGGGCCCACTTCCGAGCAGTACTTC
>few|TRBV5-1|TRBJ2-7|TRBD2
CASSLVAGSSYEQYF
TGCGCCAGCAGCTTGGTAGCGGGGAGCTCCTACGAGCAGTACTTC
>few|TRBV6-5|TRBJ2-5|NA
CASSLNRGGGTQYF
TGTGCCAGCAGTCTTAACAGGGGAGGGGGGACCCAGTACTTC
>few|TRBV6-1|TRBJ2-7|NA
CASSEVNYEQYF
TGTGCCAGCAGTGAAGTAAACTACGAGCAGTACTTC
>NA|TRBV7-2|TRBJ2-5|TRBD1
CASRATGGIGETQYF
TGTGCCAGCAGAGCTACAGGGGGTATTGGGGAGACCCAGTACTTC
>NA|TRBV10-3|TRBJ2-7|TRBD1
CAIGKQGAYEQYF
TGTGCCATCGGAAAACAGGGGGCCTACGAGCAGTACTTC
>many|TRBV5-1|TRBJ2-7|NA
CASRPLINYEQYF
TGCGCCAGCAGGCCCCTGATCAACTACGAGCAGTACTTC
>many|TRBV20-1|TRBJ1-2|NA
CSARDQGRVDGYTF
TGCAGTGCTAGAGATCAGGGCAGGGTCGATGGCTACACCTTC
>many|TRBV14|TRBJ1-2|NA
CASSQVGGWHYGYTF
TGTGCCAGCAGCCAAGTTGGGGGGTGGCACTATGGCTACACCTTC
>few|TRBV9|TRBJ2-5|NA
CASSVDGNRQETQYF
TGTGCCAGCAGCGTAGACGGGAATCGACAAGAGACCCAGTACTTC
>few|TRBV18|TRBJ1-2|NA
CASSPPGDVYGYTF
TGTGCCAGCTCACCACCGGGGGACGTCTATGGCTACACCTTC
>NA|TRBV27|TRBJ2-3|NA
CASSSAATDTQYF
TGTGCCAGCAGTTCGGCCGCCACAGATACGCAGTATTTT
>many|TRBV4-2|TRBJ2-2|NA
CASSGRGDTGELFF
TGTGCCAGCAGCGGGCGGGGAGACACCGGGGAGCTGTTTTTT
>many|TRBV29-1|TRBJ2-1|NA
CSVEGGGEQFF
TGCAGCGTTGAAGGGGGTGGTGAGCAGTTCTTC
>few|TRBV4-2|TRBJ2-3|TRBD2
CASSHSRGGPDTQYF
TGTGCCAGCAGCCACTCACGGGGGGGCCCAGATACGCAGTATTTT
>many|TRBV7-9|TRBJ1-2|TRBD1
CASRGRDRATGYTF
TGTGCCAGCAGGGGCCGGGACAGGGCCACTGGCTACACCTTC
>few|TRBV11-3|TRBJ2-2|NA
CASSLSVNTGELFF
TGTGCCAGCAGCTTATCCGTTAACACCGGGGAGCTGTTTTTT
>NA|TRBV18|TRBJ2-7|NA
CASSPPVGEQYF
TGTGCCAGCTCACCACCGGTTGGGGAGCAGTACTTC
>many|TRBV14|TRBJ2-2|NA
CASSYLQGHTGELFF
TGTGCCAGCAGCTACCTGCAGGGCCACACCGGGGAGCTGTTTTTT
>NA|TRBV30|TRBJ1-1|NA
CAWTPPNGGGNTEAFF
TGTGCCTGGACTCCCCCGAACGGGGGAGGAAACACTGAAGCTTTCTTT
>few|TRBV9|TRBJ2-3|TRBD2
CASSPRLAGESDTQYF
TGTGCCAGCAGCCCCCGGCTAGCGGGGGAATCAGATACGCAGTATTTT
>many|TRBV2|TRBJ2-2|NA
CASSEAGLNTGELFF
TGTGCCAGCAGTGAGGCGGGACTGAACACCGGGGAGCTGTTTTTT
>few|TRBV9|TRBJ1-2|TRBD1
CASTSYGDRDYTF
TGTGCCAGCACCTCCTACGGGGACAGGGACTACACCTTC
>NA|TRBV5-1|TRBJ2-7|NA
CASSPLLLAYEQYF
TGCGCCAGCAGCCCCCTCCTCCTCGCCTACGAGCAGTACTTC